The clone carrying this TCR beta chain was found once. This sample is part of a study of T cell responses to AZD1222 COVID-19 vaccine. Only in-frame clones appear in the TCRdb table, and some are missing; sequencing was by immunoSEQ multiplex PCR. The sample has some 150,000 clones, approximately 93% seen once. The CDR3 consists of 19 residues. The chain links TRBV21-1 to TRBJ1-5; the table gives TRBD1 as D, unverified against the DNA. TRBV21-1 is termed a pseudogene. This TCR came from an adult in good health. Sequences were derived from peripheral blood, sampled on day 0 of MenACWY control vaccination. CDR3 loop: CASSKPPGQGERSNQPQHF. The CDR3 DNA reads TGTGCCAGCAGCAAACCCCCGGGACAGGGAGAGAGGAGCAATCAGCCCCAGCATTTT.